This T cell receptor beta chain was obtained from a study of PD-L1 blockade in urothelial cancer (TCRdb year 2017). In the study overall: Every patient began therapy in about 2014 and was given atezolizumab 1,200 mg intravenously every 3 weeks. About 90% of the roughly 30 patients were identified as males with urothelial cancer of bladder origin, and a prior smoking history was reported by 18 of 29 patients. An ECOG performance status of 0 or 1 was recorded for the patients, and 0 to 3 prior chemotherapy regimens had been received by the patients. Blood samples were analyzed 3 weeks after the start of treatment (second dose) and 6 weeks after the start of treatment. Blood samples gave a median of approximately 150,000 T cells and tens of thousands of unique TCRs, with a median clonality of around 0.074. Somatic, immune and clinical correlates of response to PD-L1 blockade with atezolizumab in urothelial cancer were the focus of an exploratory multi-omic analysis. Pretreatment tumor samples, along with matched peripheral blood serially collected before and after atezolizumab treatment, were subjected to TCR sequencing. Durable clinical benefit meant progression-free survival longer than 6 months, and TCR features were also tested against progression-free and overall survival. In the same patients who had TCR sequencing, pretreatment tumors also underwent whole exome sequencing and RNA sequencing. Durable clinical benefit was achieved by nine patients but not by the remaining 20. Approximately 29 patients had pretreatment blood TCR-seq, approximately 24 had at least one posttreatment blood collection, and approximately 24 had tumor TCR-seq.

Paper-wide results and their limitations: Greater expansion of tumor-associated TCR clones in peripheral blood 3 weeks after the start of treatment was observed in patients with durable benefit (n of about 24, p = 0.022). Because of the small sample size (n ≈ 31) and the many exploratory analyses performed, the results are intended to be regarded as hypothesis-generating. A pretreatment peripheral blood TCR clonality below the median was linked to improved progression-free and overall survival.

Each PCR received spiked-in synthetic TCR analog templates so that absolute template abundance could be estimated from read counts. The immunoSEQ assay was used to amplify TCRbeta CDR3 regions from genomic DNA with bias-controlled V and J gene primers. Sequencing of rearranged TCRbeta segments was done at approximately 20X coverage. Concerning the study's data processing: Sequencing errors were corrected by clustering and CDR3s were annotated against IMGT to assign V, D and J genes. Only productive TCRbeta rearrangements were used in downstream analyses, excluding out-of-frame or stop-codon sequences. To compute clonality, Shannon entropy was normalized by the log of the number of unique productive sequences and then subtracted from one. Clones differing between time points or between blood and tumor were identified using Fisher's exact test with Benjamini-Hochberg correction, with an adjusted p below 0.01 applied as the threshold. The table comes from immuneACCESS by way of TCRdb, which keeps in-frame sequences with V and J called. Part of the clones is missing from these tables; in studies checked, under half for an unresolved V gene and the rest for unknown reasons. The V and J calls and clone size were taken over from that table, and D and trimming were inferred from the DNA. This sample is represented by 35,000 to 55,000 clones; more than 70% of them were singletons. Roughly 13% of the sample is held by the ten biggest clonotypes.

The cohort included 29 patients with locally advanced or metastatic urothelial carcinoma who were treated at Memorial Sloan Kettering on a trial protocol. Peripheral blood mononuclear cells were collected pretreatment and during treatment, with between 1 and 8 total time points per patient. The Qiagen DNeasy Blood extraction kit was used to purify genomic DNA from total PBMCs and tumor samples. PBMCs were collected pretreatment and during treatment, and were isolated and stored as previously described. The germline V gene gives CDR1 as SGHAT and CDR2 as FQNNGV. V lost 3 bases and J lost 0 bases; the stretch between them is 5 bases long. Its CDR3 holds 14 amino acids, cysteine through phenylalanine. The DNA shown is the 42-base CDR3, in frame from base 1. About this clone itself: This clone's antigen is unknown. Per-base qualities were not stored, and no clone one base away is much larger.

The receptor was derived from a woman aged 55-70 years with urothelial cancer. This material consisted of PBMCs, taken around atezolizumab (anti-PD-L1) treatment. The chain employs TRBV11-2 and TRBJ2-2, with the D gene too uncertain to name. The nucleotides are TGTGCCAGCAGCTTCCGAGCGAACACCGGGGAGCTGTTTTTT. Its protein reads: CASSFRANTGELFF.